This T cell receptor (beta chain) was sequenced during a study of early T cells in non-severe SARS-CoV-2 infection. In the library, individual cDNA molecules carried attached unique molecular identifiers. TCRdb reprocessed the 5' RACE reads with MiXCR, giving one entry per CDR3 protein. Here the sample spans over 55,000 distinct CDR3 sequences, 8.5% to 9.5% being singletons. V lost 8 bases, J lost 7 bases, and 11 bases lay in between. The CDR3 totals 11 residues. Germline-derived CDR1 and CDR2 are LGHDT and YNNKEL (reference sequence). Comments on this clonotype: The antigen remains unidentified.

Study results and caveats: Lookups in VDJdb leaned toward anti-spike CD8 responses and missed private and CD4 specificities.

Sample: whole blood. This TCR was sampled from an adult who was a healthcare worker with PCR-confirmed SARS-CoV-2 infection or an uninfected control (not recorded which). This chain uses TRBV3-1 with TRBJ1-2; tentative D call: TRBD1 (6 bases). CDR3 sequence reads: CASRGGGGYTF. CDR3 bases: TGTGCCAGCCGCGGGGGCGGTGGCTACACCTTC.